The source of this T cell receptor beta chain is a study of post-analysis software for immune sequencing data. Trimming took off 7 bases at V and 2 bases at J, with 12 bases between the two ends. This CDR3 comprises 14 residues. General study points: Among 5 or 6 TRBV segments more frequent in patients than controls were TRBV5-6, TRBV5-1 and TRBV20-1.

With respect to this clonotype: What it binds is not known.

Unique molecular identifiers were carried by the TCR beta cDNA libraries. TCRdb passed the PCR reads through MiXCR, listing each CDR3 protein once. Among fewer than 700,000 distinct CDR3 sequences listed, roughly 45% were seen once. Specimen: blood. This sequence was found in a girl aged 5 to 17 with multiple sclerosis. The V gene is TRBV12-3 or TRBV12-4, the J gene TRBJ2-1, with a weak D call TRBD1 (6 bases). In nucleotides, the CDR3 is TGTGCCAGCACTAGGGGGAGCCCCTACAATGAGCAGTTCTTC. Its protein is CASTRGSPYNEQFF.